Listed here are 6 T cell receptor beta chains from one sample, sequenced in a study of tumor-infiltrating lymphocytes in primary liver carcinoma (TCRdb year 2017). Sequencing took place on an Illumina HiSeq 2500. A constant-region primer and ProtoScript II reverse transcriptase were used to reverse-transcribe TCRbeta-specific cDNA from roughly 480 ng total RNA. Three nested multiplex PCR rounds, following a slightly modified ARM-PCR procedure, were used to build the TCRbeta libraries. Each of the first two PCR rounds ran for around 10 cycles using multiplex TRBV1-TRBV30 forward primers together with a Cbeta reverse primer. The raw public reads went through TCRdb reprocessing: fastp at Q25, MiXCR clone calling, in-frame beta chains kept. Rows are unified per CDR3 protein, each entry keeping the most common DNA and genes. The sample table contains approximately 92,000 distinct CDR3 sequences; only one count was recorded for approximately 72% of them. Jointly, the top ten make up around 25% of the sample.

Total RNA and DNA were co-extracted without cell sorting from approximately 20-30 mg of bulk tissue using the AllPrep DNA/RNA mini kit. Sequenced: tumor-adjacent normal liver tissue. These receptors came from a man aged 40-50 years with primary liver carcinoma and hepatitis B virus infection.

The sample holds a few counts of this clonotype. A single base separates this from a much larger clone, so it may be a read error. V is TRBV4-1 and J is TRBJ2-3; 13 nucleotides align to TRBD2. Trimming removed 4 bases from V and 5 bases from J; junction bases left unmatched: 12. The CDR3 extends over 18 amino acids. Germline V CDR1 and CDR2: MGHRA, YSYEKL. CDR3 coding DNA: TGCGCCAGCAGCCGAATCGAACTAGCGGGAGGGCCAGGAGATACGCAGTATTTT. Its translation: CASSRIELAGGPGDTQYF.

This clonotype was observed at least ten times. The gene calls are TRBV6-2 or TRBV6-3 and TRBJ2-5; maybe TRBD2 (6 bases). The CDR3 totals 16 residues. Trimming shortened V by 6 bases and J by 0 bases, and 17 bases separated the two germline ends. CDR1 MNHEY and CDR2 SVGEGT come from the germline V gene. CDR3 protein: CASRNPLGGNQETQYF. Written as DNA, the CDR3 is TGTGCCAGCAGAAATCCCCTTGGAGGGAACCAAGAGACCCAGTACTTC.

The V gene is TRBV13, the J gene TRBJ1-1; unclear D gene. Deletions cut 3 bases from V and 6 bases from J, with 8 bases between. The CDR3 has 12 amino acids. Germline CDR1 is PRHDT and CDR2 is FYEKMQ (reference sequence). Written as DNA, the CDR3 is TGTGCCAGCAGCTTTGATTCGGCTGAAGCTTTCTTT. Translated, it gives CASSFDSAEAFF.

The gene calls are TRBV5-6 and TRBJ2-6; no clear D. This CDR3 spans 18 amino acids. Germline lookup yields CDR1 SGHDT and CDR2 YYEEEE. Trimming took off 2 bases at V and 1 base at J, with 16 bases between the two ends. The CDR3 sequence is CASSFLPCVRSGANVLTF. The CDR3 coding sequence is TGTGCCAGCAGCTTTCTTCCTTGCGTGAGGTCTGGGGCCAACGTCCTGACTTTC.

This clonotype showed up many times. J is TRBJ2-3 and V is TRBV13; D is perhaps TRBD2 (5 bases). V was cut by 6 bases and J by 4 bases, with 8 bases left in between. Germline CDR1 is PRHDT and CDR2 is FYEKMQ (reference sequence). There are 12 residues in the CDR3. In DNA, the CDR3 is TGTGCCAGCAGTCTCGGGGCAGATACGCAGTATTTT. This gives the protein CASSLGADTQYF.

This clonotype has a handful of counts. Just one base apart from a much larger clone, this may be a read error. This chain joins TRBV29-1 and TRBJ1-3; D unclear. CDR3 size: 13 residues. Trimming removed 7 bases at V and 5 bases at J, with 15 bases between. CDR1 SQVTM and CDR2 ANQGSEA come from the germline V gene. CDR3 DNA sequence: TGCAGCGCCCCGGAGGGTGGCAGAAACACCATATATTTT. Translated, it gives CSAPEGGRNTIYF.